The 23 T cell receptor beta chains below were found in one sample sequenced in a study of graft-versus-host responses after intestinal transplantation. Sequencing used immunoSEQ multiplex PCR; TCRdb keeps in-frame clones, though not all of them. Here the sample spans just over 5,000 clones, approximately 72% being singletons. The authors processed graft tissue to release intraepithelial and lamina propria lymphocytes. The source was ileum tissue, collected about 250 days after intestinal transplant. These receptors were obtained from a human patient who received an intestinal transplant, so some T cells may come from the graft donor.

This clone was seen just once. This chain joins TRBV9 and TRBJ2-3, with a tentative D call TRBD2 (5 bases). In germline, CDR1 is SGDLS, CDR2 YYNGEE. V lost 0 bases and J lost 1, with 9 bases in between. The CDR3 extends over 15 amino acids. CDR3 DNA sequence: TGTGCCAGCAGCGTAGACGGGGTTGGCACAGATACGCAGTATTTT. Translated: CASSVDGVGTDTQYF.

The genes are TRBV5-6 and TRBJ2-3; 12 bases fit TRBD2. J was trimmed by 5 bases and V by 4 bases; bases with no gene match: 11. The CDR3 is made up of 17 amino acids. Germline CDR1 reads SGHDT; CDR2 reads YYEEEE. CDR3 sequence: CASSRDTSGRSRDTQYF. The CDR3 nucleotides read TGTGCCAGCAGCCGAGATACTAGCGGGAGGAGTCGAGATACGCAGTATTTT.

The CDR3, as DNA: TGTGCCAGCAGCCAACTAGCGGGGCCTGTCGAGCAGTACTTC. It yields the protein CASSQLAGPVEQYF. J is TRBJ2-7 and V is TRBV7-8; 10 nucleotides line up with TRBD2. This CDR3 spans 14 amino acids. CDR1 and CDR2 (germline): SGHVS, FQNEAQ. V lost 5 bases, J lost 6 bases, and 7 bases stayed unmatched.

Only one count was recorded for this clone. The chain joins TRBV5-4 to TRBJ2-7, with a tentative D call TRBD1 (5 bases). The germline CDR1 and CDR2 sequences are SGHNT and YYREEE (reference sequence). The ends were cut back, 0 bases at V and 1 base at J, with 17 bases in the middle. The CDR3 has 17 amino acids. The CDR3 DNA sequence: TGTGCCAGCAGCTTGGGTTCGGCAGGGCTCATTTCCTACGAGCAGTACTTC. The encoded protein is CASSLGSAGLISYEQYF.

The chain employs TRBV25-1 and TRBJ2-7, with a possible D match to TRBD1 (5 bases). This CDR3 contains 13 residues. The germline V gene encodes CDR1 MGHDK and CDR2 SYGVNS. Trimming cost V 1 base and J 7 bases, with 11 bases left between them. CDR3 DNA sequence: TGTGCCAGCAGTGAATTAGGCCGACAGGAGCAGTACTTC. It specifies CASSELGRQEQYF.

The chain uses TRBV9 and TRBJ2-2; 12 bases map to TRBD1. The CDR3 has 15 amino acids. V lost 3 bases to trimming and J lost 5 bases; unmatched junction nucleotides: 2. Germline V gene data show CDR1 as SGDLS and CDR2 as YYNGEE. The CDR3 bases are TGTGCCAGCAGCGGGGACAGGGGGCGGACCGGGGAGCTGTTTTTT. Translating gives CASSGDRGRTGELFF. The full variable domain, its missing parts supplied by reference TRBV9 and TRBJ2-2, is DSGVTQTPKHLITATGQRVTLRCSPRSGDLSVYWYQQSLDQGLQFLIQYYNGEERAKGNILERFSAQQFPDLHSELNLSSLELGDSALYFCASSGDRGRTGELFFGEGSRLTVL.

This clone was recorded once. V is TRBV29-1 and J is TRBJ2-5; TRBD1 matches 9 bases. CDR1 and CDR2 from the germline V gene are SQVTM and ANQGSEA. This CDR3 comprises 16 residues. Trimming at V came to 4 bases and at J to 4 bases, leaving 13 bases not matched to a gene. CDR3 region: CSVGGPSGTGTETQYF. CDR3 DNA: TGCAGCGTTGGGGGGCCCTCCGGGACAGGGACAGAGACCCAGTACTTC. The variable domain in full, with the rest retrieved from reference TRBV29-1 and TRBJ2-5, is SAVISQKPSRDICQRGTSLTIQCQVDSQVTMMFWYRQQPGQSLTLIATANQGSEATYESGFVIDKFPISRPNLTFSTLTVSNMSPEDSSIYLCSVGGPSGTGTETQYFGPGTRLLVL.

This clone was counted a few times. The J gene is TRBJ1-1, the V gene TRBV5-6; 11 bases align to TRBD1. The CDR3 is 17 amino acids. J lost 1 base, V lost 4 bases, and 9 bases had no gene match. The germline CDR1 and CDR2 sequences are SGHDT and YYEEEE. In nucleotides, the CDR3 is TGTGCCAGCAGCGCTGGGGGGACAGGGGGGAAGAACACTGAAGCTTTCTTT. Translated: CASSAGGTGGKNTEAFF.

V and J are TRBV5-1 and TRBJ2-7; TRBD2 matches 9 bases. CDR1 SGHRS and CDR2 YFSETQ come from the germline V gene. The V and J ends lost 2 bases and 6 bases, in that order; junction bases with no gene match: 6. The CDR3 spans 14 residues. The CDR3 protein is CASSFISGSSEQYF. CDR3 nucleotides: TGCGCCAGCAGCTTTATTAGCGGGAGTAGCGAGCAGTACTTC.

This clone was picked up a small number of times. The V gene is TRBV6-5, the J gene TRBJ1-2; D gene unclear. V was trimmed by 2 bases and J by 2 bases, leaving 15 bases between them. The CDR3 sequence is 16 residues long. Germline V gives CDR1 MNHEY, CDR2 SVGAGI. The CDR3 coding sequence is TGTGCCAGCAGTTACGGCCCGAATGGAGGAAACTATGGCTACACCTTC. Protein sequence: CASSYGPNGGNYGYTF.

The CDR3 bases are TGTGCCAGCAGTTACGGCGGGAATGAGCAGTTCTTC. Amino acids: CASSYGGNEQFF. The genes are TRBV6-5 and TRBJ2-1; TRBD2 is a possible D gene (5 bases). In germline, CDR1 is MNHEY, CDR2 SVGAGI. The CDR3 length is 12 residues. Deletions cut 2 bases from V and 7 bases from J, with 6 bases between.

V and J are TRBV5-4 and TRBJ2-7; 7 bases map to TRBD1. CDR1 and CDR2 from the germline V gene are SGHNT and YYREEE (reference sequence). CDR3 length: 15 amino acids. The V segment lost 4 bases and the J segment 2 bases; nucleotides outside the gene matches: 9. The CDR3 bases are TGTGCCAGCAGCGCTCCGGGACAGAGAACCTACGAGCAGTACTTC. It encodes CASSAPGQRTYEQYF.

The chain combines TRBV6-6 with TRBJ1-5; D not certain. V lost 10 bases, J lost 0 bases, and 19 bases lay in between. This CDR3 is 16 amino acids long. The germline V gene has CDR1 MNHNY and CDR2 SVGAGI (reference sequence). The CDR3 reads CATRPRAVPSNQPQHF. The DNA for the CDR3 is TGTGCCACAAGACCAAGAGCGGTGCCTAGCAATCAGCCCCAGCATTTT.

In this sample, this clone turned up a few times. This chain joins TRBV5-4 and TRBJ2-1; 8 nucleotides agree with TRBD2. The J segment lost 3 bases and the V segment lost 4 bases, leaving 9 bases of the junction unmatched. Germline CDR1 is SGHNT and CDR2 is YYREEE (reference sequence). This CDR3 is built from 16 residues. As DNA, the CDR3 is TGTGCCAGCAGCCTCTTCGGGAGGGCCGGCTACAATGAGCAGTTCTTC. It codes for CASSLFGRAGYNEQFF.

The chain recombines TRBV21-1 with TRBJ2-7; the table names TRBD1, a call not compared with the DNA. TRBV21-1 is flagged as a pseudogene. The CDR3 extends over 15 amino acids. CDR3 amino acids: CATPGTQRASGEQYF. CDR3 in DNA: TGTGCCACCCCGGGGACACAAAGGGCCTCGGGGGAGCAGTACTTC.

For the CDR3, the DNA is TGTGCTAGTGGTTTCCGACAGTATCCCTCTTCACCCCTCCACTTT. Translation gives CASGFRQYPSSPLHF. This chain connects TRBV12-5 to TRBJ1-6, with a weak D call TRBD1 (5 bases). This CDR3 contains 15 residues. The germline CDR1 and CDR2 sequences are LGHNT and FRNRAP. Trimming removed 3 bases from V and 9 bases from J, with 15 bases in between.

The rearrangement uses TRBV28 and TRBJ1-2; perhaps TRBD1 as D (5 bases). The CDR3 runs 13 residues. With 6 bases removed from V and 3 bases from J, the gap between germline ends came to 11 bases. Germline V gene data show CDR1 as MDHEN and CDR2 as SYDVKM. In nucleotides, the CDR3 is TGTGCCAGCAGGAATCAGGGCGACTATGGCTACACCTTC. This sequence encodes CASRNQGDYGYTF.

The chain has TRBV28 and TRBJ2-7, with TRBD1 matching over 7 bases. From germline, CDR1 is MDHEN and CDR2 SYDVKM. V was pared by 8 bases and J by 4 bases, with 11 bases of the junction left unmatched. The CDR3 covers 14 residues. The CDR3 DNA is TGTGCCAGCCGGCGGCAGACAGGGATGTACGAGCAGTACTTC. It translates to CASRRQTGMYEQYF. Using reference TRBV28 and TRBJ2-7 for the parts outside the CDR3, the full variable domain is DVKVTQSSRYLVKRTGEKVFLECVQDMDHENMFWYRQDPGLGLRLIYFSYDVKMKEKGDIPEGYSVSREKKERFSLILESASTNQTSMYLCASRRQTGMYEQYFGPGTRLTVT.

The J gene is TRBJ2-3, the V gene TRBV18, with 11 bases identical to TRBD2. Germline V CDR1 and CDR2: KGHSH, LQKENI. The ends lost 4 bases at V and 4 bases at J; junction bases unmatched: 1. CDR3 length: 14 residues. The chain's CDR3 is CASSRTSGPDTQYF. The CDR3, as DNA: TGTGCCAGCTCACGGACTAGCGGGCCAGATACGCAGTATTTT.

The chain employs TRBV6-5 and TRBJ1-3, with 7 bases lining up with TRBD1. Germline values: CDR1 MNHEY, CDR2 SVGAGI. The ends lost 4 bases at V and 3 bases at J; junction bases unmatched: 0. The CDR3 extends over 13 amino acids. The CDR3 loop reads CASSSGGGNTIYF. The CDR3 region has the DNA TGTGCCAGCAGTTCAGGGGGTGGAAACACCATATATTTT.

CDR3: CASSMSVGEGFYEQYF. The CDR3 region has the DNA TGTGCCAGTAGTATGTCGGTGGGGGAGGGATTCTACGAGCAGTACTTC. The chain carries TRBV19 and TRBJ2-7, with 7 positions matching TRBD2. The CDR3 has 16 residues. Unmatched junction bases numbered 11, after V lost 3 bases and J lost 3 bases. CDR1 is LNHDA and CDR2 is SQIVND in the germline V gene (reference sequence).

CDR3 residues: CASSLQSPNYGYTF. DNA for the CDR3: TGTGCCAGCAGTTTGCAGTCGCCGAACTATGGCTACACCTTC. This rearrangement joins TRBV28 to TRBJ1-2; D gene ambiguous. Looked up from germline, CDR1 is MDHEN and CDR2 is SYDVKM. The CDR3 totals 14 residues. The ends were cut back, 3 bases at V and 2 bases at J, with 10 bases in the middle.

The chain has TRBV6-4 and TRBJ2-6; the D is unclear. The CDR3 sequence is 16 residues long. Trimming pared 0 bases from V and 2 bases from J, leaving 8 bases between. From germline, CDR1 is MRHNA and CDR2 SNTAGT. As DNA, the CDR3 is TGTGCCAGCAGTGACTCCCCCCTCCCTGGGGCCAACGTCCTGACTTTC. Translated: CASSDSPLPGANVLTF.